Below are 16 T cell receptor beta chains sequenced from a single sample in a study of identical twins. TCRdb analysed the 5' RACE reads with MiXCR anew, one entry per CDR3 protein. The table includes 1.5 million to 2 million distinct CDR3 sequences, under 35% detected once. Sequencing was done on a sample of cord blood. All receptors come from a newborn girl in good health.

The chain is built from TRBV29-1 and TRBJ2-3; TRBD2 matches at 8 bases. The germline CDR1 and CDR2 sequences are SQVTM and ANQGSEA. V trimming: 0 bases; J trimming: 6 bases; junction bases outside the gene matches: 11. The CDR3 length is 16 residues. The chain's CDR3 is CSVEDPQAGVPDTQYF. In DNA, the CDR3 is TGCAGCGTTGAAGATCCCCAAGCGGGAGTACCCGATACGCAGTATTTT.

The V call is TRBV10-3, the J call TRBJ2-3; D is perhaps TRBD2 (6 bases). Germline V gene sequence: CDR1 ENHRY, CDR2 SYGVKD. CDR3 length equals 14 residues. V dropped 6 bases and J dropped 3 bases, with 13 bases sitting between them. The CDR3 DNA follows: TGTGCCATCAGCCTGGGACTTCGGACAGATACGCAGTATTTT. It specifies CAISLGLRTDTQYF.

The chain carries TRBV14 and TRBJ1-6; D gene unclear. Germline V CDR1 and CDR2: SGHDN, FVKESK. Trimming shortened V by 3 bases and J by 7 bases, and 4 bases separated the two germline ends. CDR3 length: 12 residues. The CDR3 here is CASSHRNSPLHF. In nucleotides, the CDR3 is TGTGCCAGCAGCCATCGGAATTCACCCCTCCACTTT.

Comment on this clonotype: One end of the junction varies from germline; a read error may be responsible. V gene TRBV13 combines with J gene TRBJ2-7; TRBD1 matches at 7 bases. CDR1 is PRHDT and CDR2 is FYEKMQ in the germline V gene (reference sequence). The CDR3 has 14 amino acids. Here the CDR3 DNA reads TGTGCCAACAGCATGACAGGGCCTCCCTACGAGCAGTACTTC. It encodes CANSMTGPPYEQYF. Combining the CDR3 with reference TRBV13 and TRBJ2-7 gives the whole variable domain AAGVIQSPRHLIKEKRETATLKCYPIPRHDTVYWYQQGPGQDPQFLISFYEKMQSDKGSIPDRFSAQQFSDYHSELNMSSLELGDSALYFCANSMTGPPYEQYFGPGTRLTVT.

A note on this clonotype: Relative to the germline gene, one junction end is altered; a read error may explain this. The chain employs TRBV6-6 and TRBJ1-4; TRBD1 matches 7 bases. Germline V gives CDR1 MNHNY, CDR2 SVGAGI (reference sequence). The CDR3 loop spans 16 amino acids. The CDR3 coding sequence is TGTGCCAGCAGTGGTCGGGACAGACCAACTAATGAAAGACTGTTTTTT. The encoded protein is CASSGRDRPTNERLFF.

This clonotype was seen a few times. V usage is TRBV21-1 and J usage is TRBJ2-1; TRBD2, as called in the table, went unchecked against the DNA. TRBV21-1 is described as a pseudogene. CDR3 length: 18 residues. Here the CDR3 reads CASSTLLTRRNDYNEQFF. CDR3 in DNA: TGTGCCAGCAGCACCCTCCTTACAAGACGTAATGACTACAATGAGCAGTTCTTC.

CDR3 bases: TGTGCCAGCAGCCGTTTTGCAGGGGTCTACGAGCAGTACTTC. It translates to CASSRFAGVYEQYF. The chain is built from TRBV3-1 and TRBJ2-7; D possibly corresponds to TRBD1 (6 bases). The CDR3 consists of 14 residues. The germline V and J ends were trimmed by 4 bases and 3 bases, with 13 bases remaining between them. CDR1 and CDR2 from the germline V gene are LGHDT and YNNKEL (reference sequence).

This clonotype was seen more than once but under ten times. This chain links TRBV2 with TRBJ2-7; possibly TRBD2 for D (6 bases). CDR3 length: 16 residues. From germline, CDR1 is SNHLY and CDR2 FYNNEI. Trimming took 1 base from V and 0 from J, leaving 13 bases between them. The CDR3 loop reads CASSEVGSGSSYEQYF. The CDR3 DNA reads as TGTGCCAGCAGTGAAGTCGGTAGCGGTAGCTCCTACGAGCAGTACTTC.

The chain couples TRBV10-3 to TRBJ1-5; D may be TRBD1 (6 bases). The germline V gene encodes CDR1 ENHRY and CDR2 SYGVKD. This CDR3 comprises 14 residues. V was clipped by 2 bases and J by 7 bases, with 12 bases between them. This CDR3 reads CAISEARRGQPQHF. Here the CDR3 DNA reads TGTGCCATCAGTGAGGCGAGGAGGGGGCAGCCCCAGCATTTT.

The chain couples TRBV20-1 to TRBJ2-5, with 8 bases identical to TRBD1. The CDR3 is 12 residues long. The germline gives CDR1 DFQATT, CDR2 SNEGSKA (reference sequence). V shed 3 bases and J 5 bases; nucleotides not matched to a gene: 2. This CDR3 is CSASRTGETQYF. The CDR3 bases are TGCAGTGCTAGCAGGACAGGGGAGACCCAGTACTTC.

As for this clonotype: The junction and the germline gene differ at one end; a read error may be behind it. The rearrangement joins TRBV4-1 to TRBJ2-7; D is undetermined. In germline, CDR1 is MGHRA, CDR2 YSYEKL. The CDR3 is 14 residues long. The CDR3: CACSQWPSSYEQYF. As DNA, the CDR3 is TGCGCCTGCAGCCAATGGCCTTCCTCCTACGAGCAGTACTTC.

The J gene is TRBJ2-3, the V gene TRBV4-1; TRBD2 matches at 9 bases. Per the germline V gene, CDR1 is MGHRA and CDR2 is YSYEKL. The CDR3 is 15 residues long. V was clipped by 1 base and J by 5 bases; unmatched bases: 4. The CDR3 region is CASSQGRSGGDTQYF. The CDR3 DNA is TGCGCCAGCAGCCAAGGACGTAGCGGGGGAGATACGCAGTATTTT.

The chain employs TRBV20-1 and TRBJ2-7; TRBD2 agrees at 10 bases. The V gene's germline CDR1 is DFQATT and CDR2 SNEGSKA (reference sequence). CDR3 length: 14 residues. After removal of 6 bases from V and 7 bases from J, the junction contained 12 bases not matched to a gene. For the CDR3, the DNA is TGCAGTGCCAAAGCGGGAGGGCCCCTCACGGAGCAGTACTTC. Encoded protein: CSAKAGGPLTEQYF.

This clonotype was seen ten or more times. The J gene is TRBJ2-7, the V gene TRBV11-2; 7 nucleotides agree with TRBD1. V lost 1 base, J lost 1 base, and 4 bases stayed unmatched. CDR1 and CDR2 from the germline V gene are SGHAT and FQNNGV. The CDR3 has 15 amino acids. CDR3 sequence reads: CASSLVRDSSYEQYF. CDR3 coding DNA: TGTGCCAGCAGCTTAGTACGGGACAGTTCCTACGAGCAGTACTTC.

This clonotype was seen repeatedly, ten times or more. This chain uses TRBV28 with TRBJ2-7, with TRBD2 matching over 10 bases. CDR1 and CDR2 from the germline V gene are MDHEN and SYDVKM. Losses at the gene ends were 7 bases for V and 0 bases for J; bases not matched to a gene: 6. The length of the CDR3 is 15 residues. CDR3 nucleotide sequence: TGTGCCAGCACCCAAGCGGGAGGGTCCTCCTACGAGCAGTACTTC. It specifies CASTQAGGSSYEQYF.

This clonotype was found many times. The rearrangement links TRBV10-3 to TRBJ2-7; D could derive from TRBD1 or TRBD2 (5 bases each). The CDR3 is 14 residues long. V was pared by 10 bases and J by 4 bases, with 20 bases between. The germline CDR1 and CDR2 sequences are ENHRY and SYGVKD. CDR3 coding DNA: TGTGCCACCCTAGAGAGTTATGGGGGATACGAGCAGTACTTC. It yields the protein CATLESYGGYEQYF.